The sequence of this T cell receptor beta chain was determined in a study of human T cells and chemical hapten exposure. The CDR3 has 14 residues. Between the trimmed V and J ends, which lost 5 bases and 4 bases, there was a span of 12 bases. Germline V lookup: CDR1 SEHNR, CDR2 FQNEAQ (reference sequence). Time point reported: patch test 2, 6 weeks after DPC sensitization. Treatment denoted: therapeutic diphenylcyclopropenone sensitization with weekly scalp DPC. It was the library that attached unique molecular identifiers to individual cDNA molecules. TCRdb fed the RACE reads into MiXCR, producing one record per CDR3 protein. Among roughly 69,000 distinct CDR3 sequences listed, about a tenth were seen once.

This material consisted of whole blood, taken in connection with sensitization to the hapten diphenylcyclopropenone (DPC). This TCR was sampled from a woman in her 50s with alopecia areata. Some clones in this sample may be carry-over from other donors' samples. The chain uses TRBV7-9 and TRBJ1-3; D gene uncertain. CDR3 region: CASSPLPGGNTIYF. The CDR3 DNA follows: TGTGCCAGCAGCCCGCTACCTGGGGGAAACACCATATATTTT.